Below are 9 T cell receptor beta chains sequenced from a single sample in a study of CD8+ T cells in alopecia areata. Investigators isolated RNA and reverse transcribed it into cDNA to act as the sequencing template. Using immunoSEQ multiplex PCR, the repertoire was profiled, and TCRdb retains in-frame clones only, with some absent. The sample holds some 210,000 clones, 57% seen once. The sequencing used CD4+ T cells sorted from blood, collected at week 0. These receptors originate from a human donor with alopecia areata.

The chain employs TRBV6-5 and TRBJ2-7, with a weak D call TRBD2 (6 bases). With 0 bases removed from V and 5 bases from J, the gap between germline ends came to 11 bases. CDR1 and CDR2 from the germline V gene are MNHEY and SVGAGI. This CDR3 comprises 14 residues. CDR3 nucleotide sequence: TGTGCCAGCAGTTACTCGGAGGGAGATAACGAGCAGTACTTC. It translates to CASSYSEGDNEQYF.

This rearrangement joins TRBV23-1 to TRBJ2-2; D tentatively fits TRBD1 or TRBD2 (5 bases each). TRBV23-1 is placed among ORFs of uncertain function. The CDR3 consists of 15 residues. Trimming took 6 bases from V and 6 from J, leaving 17 bases between them. The CDR3 spells CASSPRGVGAGELFF. In nucleotides, the CDR3 is TGCGCCAGCAGCCCCCGAGGGGTCGGGGCCGGGGAGCTGTTTTTT.

The V call is TRBV15, the J call TRBJ2-5; TRBD1 or TRBD2 may be the D gene (7 bases each). This CDR3 is built from 16 residues. CDR1 is LNHNV, CDR2 YYDKDF, per germline (reference sequence). The V and J ends lost 1 base and 5 bases respectively, with 17 bases between them. The CDR3 is CATSRVAGGGAETQYF. The DNA for the CDR3 is TGTGCCACCAGCAGAGTCGCAGGGGGAGGGGCGGAGACCCAGTACTTC.

The chain uses TRBV30 and TRBJ1-5; D possibly corresponds to TRBD1 (5 bases). CDR1 GTSNPN and CDR2 SVGIG come from the germline V gene (reference sequence). The CDR3 contains 16 residues. Trimming stripped 3 bases from V and 6 bases from J, with 21 bases between. The CDR3 reads CAWSHKTAFSGQPQHF. CDR3 nucleotide sequence: TGTGCCTGGAGCCACAAGACAGCATTCTCAGGTCAGCCCCAGCATTTT. Full variable domain (rest looked up from reference TRBV30 and TRBJ1-5): SQTIHQWPATLVQPVGSPLSLECTVEGTSNPNLYWYRQAAGRGLQLLFYSVGIGQISSEVPQNLSASRPQDRQFILSSKKLLLSDSGFYLCAWSHKTAFSGQPQHFGDGTRLSIL.

This clone turned up a few times. The V and J genes are TRBV15 and TRBJ2-5, with TRBD2 identical over 11 bases. Germline V gene sequence: CDR1 LNHNV, CDR2 YYDKDF (reference sequence). The junction had 8 bases not matched to a gene; V was cut back by 3 bases and J by 5 bases. This CDR3 has 16 residues. CDR3 bases: TGTGCCACCAGCAGGGGACTAGCGGCTGGCGGGGAGACCCAGTACTTC. Residues: CATSRGLAAGGETQYF.

The chain combines TRBV19 with TRBJ1-1; tentative D call: TRBD1 (6 bases). Germline-derived CDR1 and CDR2 are LNHDA and SQIVND (reference sequence). The CDR3 loop spans 14 amino acids. The V end was cut by 4 bases, the J end by 1 base, with 10 bases between. The CDR3 DNA follows: TGTGCCAGTAGTAGCGGGACAACGAACACTGAAGCTTTCTTT. Translating gives CASSSGTTNTEAFF. Looking up the rest from reference TRBV19 and TRBJ1-1 gives the full variable domain: DGGITQSPKYLFRKEGQNVTLSCEQNLNHDAMYWYRQDPGQGLRLIYYSQIVNDFQKGDIAEGYSVSREKKESFPLTVTSAQKNPTAFYLCASSSGTTNTEAFFGQGTRLTVV.

The genes are TRBV29-1 and TRBJ2-7, with D perhaps TRBD1 or TRBD2 (5 bases each). Germline CDR1 is SQVTM and CDR2 is ANQGSEA. The CDR3 contains 13 residues. V was trimmed by 6 bases and J by 6 bases, leaving 18 bases between them. The CDR3 region is CSVCPSSGAEQYF. Here the CDR3 DNA reads TGCAGCGTGTGTCCTTCGTCCGGGGCCGAGCAGTACTTC.

This rearrangement joins TRBV5-8 to TRBJ2-1, with 8 bases that match TRBD2. The CDR3 extends over 15 amino acids. CDR1 is SGHTS, CDR2 YDEGEE, per germline. Losses at the gene ends were 2 bases for V and 4 bases for J; bases not matched to a gene: 5. CDR3 region: CASSLSGGRYNEQFF. For the CDR3, the DNA is TGTGCCAGCAGCTTAAGCGGGGGCCGATACAATGAGCAGTTCTTC.

The V gene is TRBV5-1, the J gene TRBJ2-5, with D possibly TRBD1 on 6 matching bases. This CDR3 comprises 16 residues. The V gene's germline CDR1 is SGHRS and CDR2 YFSETQ. V was trimmed by 0 bases and J by 2 bases, leaving 14 bases between them. The CDR3 is CASSLGTAGSQETQYF. The CDR3 nucleotides read TGCGCCAGCAGCTTGGGGACAGCAGGATCACAAGAGACCCAGTACTTC.